The 20 T cell receptor beta chains listed next were all sequenced from one sample in a study of graft-versus-host responses after intestinal transplantation. Processing was applied to graft tissue in order to liberate intraepithelial and lamina propria lymphocytes. The data were produced by immunoSEQ multiplex PCR, yet TCRdb's version contains in-frame clones alone and is incomplete. The sample consists of about 19,000 clones, roughly 78% of them appearing once. The sample was ileum tissue, taken 20 days after intestinal transplant. These receptors originate from a human patient who received an intestinal transplant, so some T cells may come from the graft donor.

The table lists this clone with a few counts. V usage is TRBV10-3 and J usage is TRBJ1-2, with a possible D match to TRBD1 (6 bases). V was pared by 0 bases and J by 4 bases, with 6 bases between. There are 13 residues in the CDR3. CDR1 and CDR2 from the germline V gene are ENHRY and SYGVKD. The CDR3 nucleotides read TGTGCCATCAGTGAGTCACAGGGCTATGGCTACACCTTC. Protein: CAISESQGYGYTF.

Details on this clone: This CDR3 is also generated by other DNA sequences in the sample. The CDR3: CASSLSRRNEQFF. CDR3 sequence (DNA): TGTGCCAGCAGTTTATCGAGGCGGAATGAGCAGTTCTTC. The chain combines TRBV27 with TRBJ2-1; D not resolved. This CDR3 is 13 amino acids long. Germline V CDR1 and CDR2: MNHEY, SMNVEV (reference sequence). Trimming cost V 0 bases and J 7 bases, with 7 bases left between them.

The rearrangement joins TRBV4-1 to TRBJ2-3; D might be TRBD2 (5 bases). V lost 1 base and J 6 bases, leaving 20 bases between the germline ends. Germline V gene data show CDR1 as MGHRA and CDR2 as YSYEKL. CDR3 length: 17 residues. CDR3 DNA: TGCGCCAGCAGCCAAGGATATGGTGTTGCCGGGGTGGATACGCAGTATTTT. Protein: CASSQGYGVAGVDTQYF.

This rearrangement joins TRBV19 to TRBJ2-1, with TRBD2 as a possible D gene (5 bases). This CDR3 is built from 16 residues. The germline V and J ends were trimmed by 0 bases and 7 bases, with 16 bases remaining between them. Germline V gives CDR1 LNHDA, CDR2 SQIVND (reference sequence). The CDR3 DNA reads TGTGCCAGTAGTATAGATCGCAGGCTAGCCTGGAATGAGCAGTTCTTC. Translation: CASSIDRRLAWNEQFF.

This clone showed up just a few times. The chain carries TRBV7-9 and TRBJ1-3, with no clear D. The CDR3 totals 16 residues. V gave up 4 bases and J gave up 0 bases, with 13 bases separating them. CDR1 and CDR2 from the germline V gene are SEHNR and FQNEAQ (reference sequence). In nucleotides, the CDR3 is TGTGCCAGCAGCTCCTCCCGCCGGAGCTCTGGAAACACCATATATTTT. Translated, it gives CASSSSRRSSGNTIYF.

The chain joins TRBV27 to TRBJ2-1; 16 nucleotides align to TRBD2. CDR1 and CDR2 (germline): MNHEY, SMNVEV (reference sequence). Germline trimming cut 7 bases from V and 8 bases from J; bases unmatched to any gene: 8. The CDR3 runs 16 residues. CDR3 sequence (DNA): TGTGCCAGCAATCCCGGGACTAGCGGGGGGGAATATGAGCAGTTCTTC. Residues: CASNPGTSGGEYEQFF.

The J gene is TRBJ1-2, the V gene TRBV5-6, with 7 bases that match TRBD1. The junction had 2 bases not matched to a gene; V was cut back by 5 bases and J by 4 bases. CDR1 and CDR2 (germline): SGHDT, YYEEEE. This CDR3 has 12 residues. CDR3 bases: TGTGCCAGCAGTACAGGGGCCTATGGCTACACCTTC. This codes for CASSTGAYGYTF. Full variable domain (rest looked up from reference TRBV5-6 and TRBJ1-2): DAGVTQSPTHLIKTRGQQVTLRCSPKSGHDTVSWYQQALGQGPQFIFQYYEEEERQRGNFPDRFSGHQFPNYSSELNVNALLLGDSALYLCASSTGAYGYTFGSGTRLTVV.

This clone is a singleton in its sample. The genes are TRBV20-1 and TRBJ2-1; D gene ambiguous. The CDR3 is 10 amino acids. From germline, CDR1 is DFQATT and CDR2 SNEGSKA (reference sequence). V dropped 6 bases and J dropped 10 bases, with 10 bases sitting between them. CDR3 in amino acids: CSARFGEQFF. As DNA, the CDR3 is TGCAGTGCCCGATTCGGGGAGCAGTTCTTC.

The rearrangement links TRBV10-3 to TRBJ2-5; 11 bases are shared with TRBD2. Trimming took 3 bases from V and 6 from J; bases not matched to a gene: 9. CDR3 size: 16 residues. Per the germline V gene, CDR1 is ENHRY and CDR2 is SYGVKD. The CDR3 sequence is CAISDLSGRAGKTQYF. CDR3 DNA: TGTGCCATCAGTGACCTTAGCGGGAGGGCCGGAAAGACCCAGTACTTC.

The CDR3 region is CASSLDPSGGVKDTQYF. The CDR3 DNA follows: TGCGCCAGCAGCTTGGATCCTAGCGGGGGGGTTAAAGATACGCAGTATTTT. The rearrangement uses TRBV5-1 and TRBJ2-3; 12 bases line up with TRBD2. The CDR3 has 17 amino acids. J gave up 5 bases and V 0 bases, and 7 bases lay outside the gene matches. From germline, CDR1 is SGHRS and CDR2 YFSETQ.

The chain has TRBV11-3 and TRBJ2-7; 7 bases are shared with TRBD1. The CDR3 contains 13 residues. CDR1 is SGHNT, CDR2 YENEEA, per germline. V trimming: 6 bases; J trimming: 5 bases; junction bases outside the gene matches: 7. This CDR3 reads CASSTTGTHEQYF. The CDR3 region has the DNA TGTGCCAGCAGTACGACAGGGACCCACGAGCAGTACTTC.

The V gene is TRBV7-9, the J gene TRBJ1-1; D unresolved. The CDR3 runs 13 residues. Between the trimmed V and J ends, which lost 5 bases and 5 bases, there was a span of 12 bases. Germline-derived CDR1 and CDR2 are SEHNR and FQNEAQ (reference sequence). Here the CDR3 reads CASSTRVITEAFF. In DNA, the CDR3 is TGTGCCAGCAGCACACGGGTTATAACTGAAGCTTTCTTT.

By frequency in the sample, this clone is medium-sized. The genes are TRBV4-1 and TRBJ1-1; D gene uncertain. The germline V and J ends were trimmed by 0 bases and 6 bases, with 20 bases remaining between them. The CDR3 spans 17 residues. CDR1 is MGHRA and CDR2 is YSYEKL in the germline V gene. The CDR3 loop is CASSQEGAHPTLSEAFF. The DNA for the CDR3 is TGCGCCAGCAGCCAAGAGGGAGCGCACCCAACTCTGTCTGAAGCTTTCTTT.

The chain joins TRBV19 to TRBJ2-4; TRBD2 matches at 14 bases. Germline trimming cut 3 bases from V and 1 base from J; bases unmatched to any gene: 11. Germline loops: CDR1 LNHDA, CDR2 SQIVND (reference sequence). This CDR3 region has 20 residues. In DNA, the CDR3 is TGTGCCAGTAGTATTGTGTGGGGACTAGCGGGGGCCGGGGCCAAAAACATTCAGTACTTC. The encoded protein is CASSIVWGLAGAGAKNIQYF.

The V call is TRBV11-3, the J call TRBJ2-1, with TRBD1 matching 8 bases. The V gene end was trimmed by 6 bases and the J gene end by 3 bases; junction bases not matched to a gene: 7. Germline V CDR1 and CDR2: SGHNT, YENEEA. The CDR3 is 15 amino acids. CDR3 sequence (DNA): TGTGCCAGCAGTCTTAGGACAGGGTTCTACAATGAGCAGTTCTTC. It specifies CASSLRTGFYNEQFF.

The V gene is TRBV6-1, the J gene TRBJ1-3; 7 bases agree with TRBD1. Germline V gene sequence: CDR1 MNHNS, CDR2 SASEGT. V lost 10 bases, J lost 2 bases, and 5 bases stayed unmatched. The CDR3 loop spans 13 amino acids. The CDR3 reads CATGTETGNTIYF. The CDR3 coding sequence is TGTGCCACCGGGACAGAGACTGGAAACACCATATATTTT.

This chain connects TRBV4-1 to TRBJ2-1; a weak D match, TRBD2 (5 bases). Trimming pared 4 bases from V and 0 bases from J, leaving 10 bases between. There are 15 residues in the CDR3. From germline, CDR1 is MGHRA and CDR2 YSYEKL. The CDR3 DNA reads as TGCGCCAGCAGCCGGACTTTGAGCTCCTACAATGAGCAGTTCTTC. Residues: CASSRTLSSYNEQFF.

In nucleotides, the CDR3 is TGTGCCAGTAGTGCGAGCGGGGCTACAGATACGCAGTATTTT. Its protein product is CASSASGATDTQYF. The J gene is TRBJ2-3, the V gene TRBV19, with TRBD2 matching 7 bases. This CDR3 comprises 14 residues. Germline assignment: CDR1 LNHDA and CDR2 SQIVND (reference sequence). With 5 bases clipped from V and 3 bases from J, the junction kept 5 bases outside the gene matches. The entire variable domain, with the rest obtained from reference TRBV19 and TRBJ2-3, is as follows: DGGITQSPKYLFRKEGQNVTLSCEQNLNHDAMYWYRQDPGQGLRLIYYSQIVNDFQKGDIAEGYSVSREKKESFPLTVTSAQKNPTAFYLCASSASGATDTQYFGPGTRLTVL.

This clone is medium-sized (0.01 to 0.1%) within its sample. J is TRBJ1-2 and V is TRBV27, with D possibly being TRBD1 (5 bases). CDR3 length: 13 amino acids. Germline assignment: CDR1 MNHEY and CDR2 SMNVEV (reference sequence). Trimming stripped 7 bases from V and 2 bases from J, with 11 bases between. For the CDR3, the DNA is TGTGCCAGCAAACTACAGGCGAACTATGGCTACACCTTC. Amino acid sequence: CASKLQANYGYTF.

The chain joins TRBV15 to TRBJ2-2; D uncertain. CDR1 and CDR2 from the germline V gene are LNHNV and YYDKDF (reference sequence). This CDR3 has 16 residues. V lost 0 bases and J 7 bases, leaving 15 bases between the germline ends. This CDR3 is CATSRDSQARFGELFF. As DNA, the CDR3 is TGTGCCACCAGCAGAGACTCCCAGGCTCGGTTCGGGGAGCTGTTTTTT.